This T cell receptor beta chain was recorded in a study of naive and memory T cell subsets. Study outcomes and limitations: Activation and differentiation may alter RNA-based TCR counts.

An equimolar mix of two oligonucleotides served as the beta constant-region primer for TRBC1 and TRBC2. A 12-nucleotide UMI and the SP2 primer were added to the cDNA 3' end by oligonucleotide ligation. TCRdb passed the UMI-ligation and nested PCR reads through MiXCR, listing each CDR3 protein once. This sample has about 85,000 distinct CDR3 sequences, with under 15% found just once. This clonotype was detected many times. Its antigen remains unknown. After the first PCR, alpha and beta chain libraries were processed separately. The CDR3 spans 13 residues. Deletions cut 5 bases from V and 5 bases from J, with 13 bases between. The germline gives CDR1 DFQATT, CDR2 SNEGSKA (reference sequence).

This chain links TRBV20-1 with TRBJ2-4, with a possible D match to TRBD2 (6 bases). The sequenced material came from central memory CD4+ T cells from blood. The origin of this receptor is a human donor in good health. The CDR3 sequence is CSAHLSGENIQYF. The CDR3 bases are TGCAGTGCTCACCTTTCGGGAGAAAACATTCAGTACTTC.